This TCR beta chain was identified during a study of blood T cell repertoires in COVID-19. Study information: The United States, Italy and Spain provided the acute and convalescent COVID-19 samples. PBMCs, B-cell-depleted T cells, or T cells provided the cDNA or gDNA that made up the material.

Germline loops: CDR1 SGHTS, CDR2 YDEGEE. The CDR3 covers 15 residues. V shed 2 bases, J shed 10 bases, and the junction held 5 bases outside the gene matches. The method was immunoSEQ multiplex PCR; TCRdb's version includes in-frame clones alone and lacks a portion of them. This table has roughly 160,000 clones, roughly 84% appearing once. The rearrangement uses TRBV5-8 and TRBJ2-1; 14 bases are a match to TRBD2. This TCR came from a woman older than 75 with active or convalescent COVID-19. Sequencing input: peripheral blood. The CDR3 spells CASSFPGLAGEEQFF. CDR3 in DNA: TGTGCCAGCAGCTTTCCGGGACTAGCGGGAGAAGAGCAGTTCTTC.